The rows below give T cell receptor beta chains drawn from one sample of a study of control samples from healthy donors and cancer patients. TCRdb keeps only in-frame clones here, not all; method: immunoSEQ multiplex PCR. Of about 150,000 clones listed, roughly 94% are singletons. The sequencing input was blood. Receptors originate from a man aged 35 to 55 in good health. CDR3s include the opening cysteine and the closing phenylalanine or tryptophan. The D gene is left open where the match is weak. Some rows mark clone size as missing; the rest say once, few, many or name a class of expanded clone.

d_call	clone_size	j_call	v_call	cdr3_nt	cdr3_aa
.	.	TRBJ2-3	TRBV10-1	TGCGCCAGCAGTGAGTACCGAGGGAATACGCAGTATTTT	CASSEYRGNTQYF
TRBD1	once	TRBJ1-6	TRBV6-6	TGTGCCAGCAGTAACCAGGGGGCCAATTCACCCCTCCACTTT	CASSNQGANSPLHF
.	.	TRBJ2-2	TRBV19	TGTGCCAGTAGTACCCAATATTTCGCGGGCGTACGGACCGGGGAGCTGTTTTTT	CASSTQYFAGVRTGELFF
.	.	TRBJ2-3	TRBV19	TGTGCCAGTAGTACTAAGAGCACAGATACGCAGTATTTT	CASSTKSTDTQYF
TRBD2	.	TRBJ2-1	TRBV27	TGTGCCAGCAGTTTGCACGGGGGGGCTAATGAGCAGTTCTTC	CASSLHGGANEQFF
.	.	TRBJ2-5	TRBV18	TGTGCCAGCTCCGTCCGGCGAGGGGAGACCCAGTACTTC	CASSVRRGETQYF
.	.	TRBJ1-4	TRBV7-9	TGTGCCAGCAGCTTAGCGCAATCGGCAACTAATGAAAAACTGTTTTTT	CASSLAQSATNEKLFF
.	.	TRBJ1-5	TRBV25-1	TGTGCCAGCAGTGAAGGGGGTCAGCCCCAGCATTTT	CASSEGGQPQHF
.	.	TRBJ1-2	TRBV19	TGTGCCAGTAGTCAACCGTTATATGGCTACACCTTC	CASSQPLYGYTF
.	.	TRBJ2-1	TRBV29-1	TGCAGCGTTGAAGGTGGTGAGAGCTCCTACAATGAGCAGTTCTTC	CSVEGGESSYNEQFF
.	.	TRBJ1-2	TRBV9	TGTGCCAGCAGGGAATTTGGGGGTAACTATGGCTACACCTTC	CASREFGGNYGYTF
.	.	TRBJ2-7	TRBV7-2	TGTGCCAGCAGCTCTTTACCGCCCTACGAGCAGTACTTC	CASSSLPPYEQYF
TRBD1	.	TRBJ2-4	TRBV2	TGTGCCAGCAGTCGCGATGGACAGGCGCTAGCCAAAAACATTCAGTACTTC	CASSRDGQALAKNIQYF